A single sample gave rise to the 27 T cell receptor beta chains below, sequenced in a study of cytomegalovirus exposure and HLA in healthy donors. Clones were sequenced by immunoSEQ multiplex PCR, and TCRdb holds only the in-frame ones, with some missing. This table holds approximately 59,000 clones, approximately 92% found once. Sequencing input: PBMCs. The receptor set was obtained from a man between 18 and 35 years old in good health and CMV-seropositive.

The chain carries TRBV5-6 and TRBJ1-1; possibly TRBD1 for D (5 bases). V was shortened by 1 base and J by 3 bases, with 13 bases between the two germline ends. Germline V gene sequence: CDR1 SGHDT, CDR2 YYEEEE. The length of the CDR3 is 15 residues. CDR3 loop: CASSLPGTLYTEAFF. For the CDR3, the DNA is TGTGCCAGCAGCTTGCCAGGGACTTTGTACACTGAAGCTTTCTTT.

The J gene is TRBJ2-7, the V gene TRBV30, with 10 positions matching TRBD1. This CDR3 has 15 residues. CDR1 and CDR2 (germline): GTSNPN, SVGIG (reference sequence). The J segment lost 1 base and the V segment lost 4 bases, leaving 7 bases of the junction unmatched. The CDR3 here is CAWTHPDRGSYEQYF. The CDR3 DNA follows: TGTGCCTGGACCCACCCGGACAGGGGGTCCTACGAGCAGTACTTC.

The rearrangement uses TRBV23-1 and TRBJ1-4, with 9 nucleotides matching TRBD1. TRBV23-1 is annotated as an ORF whose role is uncertain. With V trimmed by 0 bases and J by 7 bases, 3 bases remained unmatched. The CDR3 loop spans 15 amino acids. CDR3 DNA: TGCGCCAGCAGTCAATCGGACAGGGGAGGTGAAAAACTGTTTTTT. Encoded protein: CASSQSDRGGEKLFF.

V and J are TRBV13 and TRBJ2-5; 7 bases align to TRBD1. V was clipped by 2 bases and J by 5 bases; unmatched bases: 5. The CDR3 has 14 amino acids. The germline V gene encodes CDR1 PRHDT and CDR2 FYEKMQ (reference sequence). The CDR3 DNA reads TGTGCCAGCAGCTTACGGACAGGACGGGAGACCCAGTACTTC. Translating gives CASSLRTGRETQYF.

The J gene is TRBJ1-4, the V gene TRBV20-1; D gene uncertain. Germline V lookup: CDR1 DFQATT, CDR2 SNEGSKA (reference sequence). The CDR3 has 11 residues. V dropped 5 bases and J dropped 6 bases, with 7 bases sitting between them. This CDR3 is CSAGEDEKLFF. In DNA, the CDR3 is TGCAGTGCTGGGGAGGATGAAAAACTGTTTTTT.

The chain links TRBV6-6 to TRBJ2-2; D gene uncertain. The germline V gene encodes CDR1 MNHNY and CDR2 SVGAGI (reference sequence). The V end lost 6 bases, the J end lost 2 bases, and 10 bases lay between the germline ends. The CDR3 runs 14 residues. CDR3 in DNA: TGTGCCAGCAGCAAGAGCTCTAACACCGGGGAGCTGTTTTTT. Amino acid sequence: CASSKSSNTGELFF.

V and J are TRBV6-1 and TRBJ2-1; D is ambiguous. CDR1 and CDR2 from the germline V gene are MNHNS and SASEGT. V was cut by 1 base and J by 7 bases, with 8 bases left in between. The CDR3 loop spans 13 amino acids. The CDR3 DNA reads TGTGCCAGCAGTGAAGTACCTAGGAATGAGCAGTTCTTC. Amino acids: CASSEVPRNEQFF.

The chain combines TRBV5-1 with TRBJ2-1, with 11 bases identical to TRBD2. Germline-derived CDR1 and CDR2 are SGHRS and YFSETQ. The length of the CDR3 is 16 residues. Trimming took 4 bases from V and 4 from J; bases not matched to a gene: 7. In DNA, the CDR3 is TGCGCCAGCAGCACGGGACTAGCGGCGTGGTACAATGAGCAGTTCTTC. This sequence encodes CASSTGLAAWYNEQFF.

The chain carries TRBV4-2 and TRBJ2-3; 7 positions match TRBD1. This CDR3 has 15 amino acids. V was pared by 0 bases and J by 5 bases, with 5 bases of the junction left unmatched. Looked up from germline, CDR1 is LGHNA and CDR2 is YNFKEQ. CDR3 DNA: TGTGCCAGCAGCCAAGAGGGGCAGGGGGAAGATACGCAGTATTTT. As protein: CASSQEGQGEDTQYF.

This clone was seen just once. The J gene is TRBJ1-5, the V gene TRBV6-5; D not certain. V lost 4 bases to trimming and J lost 7 bases, with 8 bases between them. This CDR3 spans 12 amino acids. Germline CDR1 MNHEY, CDR2 SVGAGI. The chain's CDR3 is CASSSSGQPQHF. CDR3 bases: TGTGCCAGCAGTTCCTCGGGCCAGCCCCAGCATTTT.

This sequence joins TRBV19 and TRBJ2-3; 10 nucleotides align to TRBD2. The length of the CDR3 is 15 residues. CDR1 is LNHDA, CDR2 SQIVND, per germline (reference sequence). V shed 5 bases and J 4 bases; nucleotides not matched to a gene: 6. The CDR3: CASSPSGRAADTQYF. For the CDR3, the DNA is TGTGCCAGTAGTCCCAGCGGGAGGGCCGCAGATACGCAGTATTTT.

The chain employs TRBV9 and TRBJ2-1, with TRBD2 as a possible D gene (6 bases). The CDR3 is made up of 15 amino acids. Germline loops: CDR1 SGDLS, CDR2 YYNGEE. The V end was cut by 5 bases, the J end by 7 bases, with 19 bases between. Here the CDR3 DNA reads TGTGCCAGCAGACATCAATGGGGGGAGCTGAATGAGCAGTTCTTC. It yields the protein CASRHQWGELNEQFF.

The rearrangement links TRBV27 to TRBJ1-2, with 8 nucleotides matching TRBD1. V trimming: 8 bases; J trimming: 5 bases; junction bases outside the gene matches: 1. Germline V gives CDR1 MNHEY, CDR2 SMNVEV (reference sequence). The length of the CDR3 is 11 residues. The CDR3 region is CASGTGYGYTF. The CDR3 DNA reads as TGTGCCAGCGGGACAGGATATGGCTACACCTTC.

The CDR3 protein is CASSETTGSYEQYF. The CDR3, as DNA: TGTGCCAGCAGTGAAACGACAGGATCCTACGAGCAGTACTTC. This chain connects TRBV25-1 to TRBJ2-7, with D possibly TRBD1 on 6 matching bases. Trimming cost V 2 bases and J 1 base, with 9 bases left between them. Germline loops: CDR1 MGHDK, CDR2 SYGVNS. The CDR3 has 14 residues.

The gene calls are TRBV5-4 and TRBJ1-1; 8 positions agree with TRBD1. The CDR3 spans 14 residues. The junction had 7 bases not matched to a gene; V was cut back by 4 bases and J by 5 bases. CDR1 is SGHNT, CDR2 YYREEE, per germline (reference sequence). The CDR3 sequence is CASSPDRVETEAFF. The CDR3 nucleotides read TGTGCCAGCAGCCCGGACAGGGTCGAAACTGAAGCTTTCTTT.

The genes are TRBV6-1 and TRBJ1-5; D is unresolved. There are 13 residues in the CDR3. Per the germline V gene, CDR1 is MNHNS and CDR2 is SASEGT. The ends were cut back, 8 bases at V and 3 bases at J, with 11 bases in the middle. CDR3 protein: CASGFQANQPQHF. In nucleotides, the CDR3 is TGTGCCAGCGGTTTCCAGGCCAATCAGCCCCAGCATTTT.

This sequence joins TRBV7-2 and TRBJ2-3; 9 bases are shared with TRBD2. CDR1 is SGHTA and CDR2 is FQGNSA in the germline V gene. CDR3 length: 15 amino acids. V gave up 3 bases and J gave up 1 base; unmatched junction bases: 2. CDR3 loop: CASSFRTSGTDTQYF. CDR3 DNA: TGTGCCAGCAGCTTCAGGACTAGCGGCACAGATACGCAGTATTTT.

CDR3 nucleotides: TGTGCCATCAGTGCACTAGCTGCTTACAATGAGCAGTTCTTC. Protein sequence: CAISALAAYNEQFF. The gene calls are TRBV10-3 and TRBJ2-1, with D perhaps TRBD2 (6 bases). Deletions cut 4 bases from V and 4 bases from J, with 11 bases between. Germline V CDR1 and CDR2: ENHRY, SYGVKD. The CDR3 contains 14 residues.

This chain joins TRBV27 and TRBJ2-7; 9 positions match TRBD1. The CDR3 is 14 amino acids. Unmatched junction bases numbered 6, after V lost 4 bases and J lost 5 bases. Germline V lookup: CDR1 MNHEY, CDR2 SMNVEV (reference sequence). The CDR3 DNA is TGTGCCAGCAGTTCAATACAGGGGGCAAACGAGCAGTACTTC. This encodes CASSSIQGANEQYF.

V and J are TRBV28 and TRBJ2-2; the D gene is possibly TRBD2 (5 bases). V was pared by 6 bases and J by 5 bases, with 7 bases between. Germline V gives CDR1 MDHEN, CDR2 SYDVKM. The CDR3 is 12 residues long. CDR3 residues: CASRRGTGELFF. The DNA of the CDR3 is TGTGCCAGCAGGAGAGGGACCGGGGAGCTGTTTTTT.

This chain links TRBV30 with TRBJ1-2; D gene ambiguous. The V gene's germline CDR1 is GTSNPN and CDR2 SVGIG (reference sequence). V dropped 3 bases and J dropped 7 bases, with 12 bases sitting between them. This CDR3 contains 12 residues. The CDR3 loop reads CAWSLTRFGYTF. In DNA form, the CDR3 reads TGTGCCTGGAGCCTAACGAGGTTTGGCTACACCTTC.

The chain is built from TRBV30 and TRBJ2-1; 8 bases match TRBD1. CDR3 size: 14 residues. V dropped 5 bases and J dropped 4; count of bases not matched to a gene: 7. Germline V gene data show CDR1 as GTSNPN and CDR2 as SVGIG (reference sequence). This chain's CDR3 is CAWSRDRRYNEQFF. The CDR3 DNA follows: TGTGCCTGGTCCCGGGACAGGCGTTACAATGAGCAGTTCTTC.

CDR3: CASRARQASTDTQYF. The CDR3 region has the DNA TGTGCCAGCAGGGCCCGTCAGGCGAGCACAGATACGCAGTATTTT. The chain couples TRBV28 to TRBJ2-3; no clear D gene. The CDR3 has 15 amino acids. Germline V gene sequence: CDR1 MDHEN, CDR2 SYDVKM. V was clipped by 6 bases and J by 0 bases, with 13 bases between them. Full variable domain (remainder filled in from reference TRBV28 and TRBJ2-3): DVKVTQSSRYLVKRTGEKVFLECVQDMDHENMFWYRQDPGLGLRLIYFSYDVKMKEKGDIPEGYSVSREKKERFSLILESASTNQTSMYLCASRARQASTDTQYFGPGTRLTVL.

V and J are TRBV9 and TRBJ2-3; TRBD2 matches at 8 bases. The CDR3 spans 20 residues. The J segment lost 0 bases and the V segment lost 3 bases, leaving 18 bases of the junction unmatched. Germline CDR1 is SGDLS and CDR2 is YYNGEE. The CDR3: CASSEDSSGKGFLSTDTQYF. The CDR3 bases are TGTGCCAGCAGCGAGGACAGTAGCGGGAAGGGGTTCCTTAGCACAGATACGCAGTATTTT.

The V and J genes are TRBV6-5 and TRBJ2-1, with TRBD2 matching over 10 bases. Trimming at V came to 6 bases and at J to 12 bases, leaving 8 bases not matched to a gene. CDR3 size: 13 residues. Germline CDR1 reads MNHEY; CDR2 reads SVGAGI. The CDR3: CASRPPGLALQFF. Written as DNA, the CDR3 is TGTGCCAGCAGACCTCCGGGACTAGCGTTGCAGTTCTTC.

CDR3 amino acids: CASRVSSGANVLTF. In DNA, the CDR3 is TGTGCCAGCAGAGTCAGCTCTGGGGCCAACGTCCTGACTTTC. The V and J genes are TRBV27 and TRBJ2-6; no reliable D call. The V gene lost 6 bases and the J gene lost 0 bases, with 6 bases spanning the gap. Germline CDR1 reads MNHEY; CDR2 reads SMNVEV (reference sequence). This CDR3 is 14 amino acids long.

The chain couples TRBV2 to TRBJ2-3, with a weak D call TRBD1 (6 bases). The germline V gene has CDR1 SNHLY and CDR2 FYNNEI. The V end was cut by 4 bases, the J end by 2 bases, with 13 bases between. The CDR3 loop spans 15 amino acids. CDR3 DNA: TGTGCCAGCAGTGCCTATACAGGGATCACAGATACGCAGTATTTT. Protein product: CASSAYTGITDTQYF. Variable domain in full (rest from reference TRBV2 and TRBJ2-3): EPEVTQTPSHQVTQMGQEVILRCVPISNHLYFYWYRQILGQKVEFLVSFYNNEISEKSEIFDDQFSVERPDGSNFTLKIRSTKLEDSAMYFCASSAYTGITDTQYFGPGTRLTVL.